One and the same sample provided the 25 T cell receptor beta chains below, sequenced in a study of cytomegalovirus exposure and HLA in healthy donors. Use of 60 Vbeta and 13 Jbeta primers characterized the PCR. Libraries were prepared by immunoSEQ multiplex PCR; TCRdb keeps only in-frame clonotypes and omits some of them. The sample records about 57,000 clones, 80% being singletons. The sequencing input was PBMCs. Every receptor here comes from a male donor in good health and CMV-seronegative.

The chain has TRBV11-3 and TRBJ2-7; D is possibly TRBD2 (5 bases). The germline V gene encodes CDR1 SGHNT and CDR2 YENEEA. Trimming shortened V by 5 bases and J by 5 bases, and 13 bases separated the two germline ends. The length of the CDR3 is 13 residues. This CDR3 is CASSRAGDHEQYF. The DNA of the CDR3 is TGTGCCAGCAGCCGAGCCGGGGATCACGAGCAGTACTTC.

This chain links TRBV18 with TRBJ1-1; 10 bases fit TRBD1. The J segment lost 4 bases and the V segment lost 0 bases, leaving 2 bases of the junction unmatched. Germline CDR1 is KGHSH and CDR2 is LQKENI. This CDR3 has 15 residues. CDR3 sequence: CASSPPTGGITEAFF. DNA for the CDR3: TGTGCCAGCTCACCACCGACAGGGGGCATCACTGAAGCTTTCTTT. The full variable domain, its missing parts supplied by reference TRBV18 and TRBJ1-1, is NAGVMQNPRHLVRRRGQEARLRCSPMKGHSHVYWYRQLPEEGLKFMVYLQKENIIDESGMPKERFSAEFPKEGPSILRIQQVVRGDSAAYFCASSPPTGGITEAFFGQGTRLTVV.

This sequence joins TRBV10-1 and TRBJ1-2; D gene uncertain. The CDR3 spans 14 residues. The germline V gene encodes CDR1 WNHNN and CDR2 SYGVQD (reference sequence). The V gene lost 6 bases and the J gene lost 3 bases, with 14 bases spanning the gap. The CDR3 DNA follows: TGCGCCAGCAGACGGACTCCTCCGGACTATGGCTACACCTTC. Translating gives CASRRTPPDYGYTF.

The V and J genes are TRBV18 and TRBJ1-6, with TRBD1 as a possible D gene (6 bases). The germline V gene has CDR1 KGHSH and CDR2 LQKENI. The CDR3 is 17 residues long. V lost 4 bases, J lost 2 bases, and 15 bases lay in between. This CDR3 is CASSRLTGSPYNSPLHF. CDR3 nucleotides: TGTGCCAGCTCACGACTTACAGGGAGTCCCTATAATTCACCCCTCCACTTT.

The V and J genes are TRBV6-6 and TRBJ1-5, with D possibly matching TRBD1 (6 bases). V was trimmed by 7 bases and J by 3 bases, leaving 19 bases between them. The CDR3 contains 16 residues. CDR1 is MNHNY and CDR2 is SVGAGI in the germline V gene (reference sequence). The CDR3 nucleotides are TGTGCCAGCAATCGTCTGGCAGGGGTCCTCAATCAGCCCCAGCATTTT. Its translation is CASNRLAGVLNQPQHF.

This clone has just one count. This chain uses TRBV5-1 with TRBJ2-3; 7 nucleotides match TRBD1. This CDR3 has 15 residues. J lost 4 bases, V lost 4 bases, and 9 bases had no gene match. Germline V gene sequence: CDR1 SGHRS, CDR2 YFSETQ. The CDR3 DNA reads as TGCGCCAGCAGCCGTCGGACAGGTTCCCCAGATACGCAGTATTTT. Translated: CASSRRTGSPDTQYF.

The V call is TRBV5-3, the J call TRBJ2-3, with 8 bases fitting TRBD2. TRBV5-3 is recorded as an ORF, its role being uncertain. The junction had 5 bases not matched to a gene; V was cut back by 0 bases and J by 2 bases. The CDR3 totals 16 residues. The CDR3 bases are TGTGCCAGAAGCTTGGGGTTAGCGGGGCCCACAGATACGCAGTATTTT. Protein: CARSLGLAGPTDTQYF.

A single count supports this clone. Other DNA sequences in this specimen translate into the identical CDR3. V and J are TRBV5-6 and TRBJ1-1; no clear D gene. Germline CDR1 SGHDT, CDR2 YYEEEE. The length of the CDR3 is 14 residues. V lost 2 bases and J 5 bases, leaving 13 bases between the germline ends. The CDR3 region is CASSLGPWETEAFF. The CDR3 region has the DNA TGTGCCAGCAGCTTAGGGCCCTGGGAGACTGAAGCTTTCTTT.

The CDR3 DNA is TGCAGCGTCGGGGACAGCAACTATGGCTACACCTTC. It codes for CSVGDSNYGYTF. The gene calls are TRBV29-1 and TRBJ1-2; TRBD1 matches 7 bases. Germline CDR1 is SQVTM and CDR2 is ANQGSEA. The CDR3 consists of 12 residues. Trimming cost V 6 bases and J 2 bases; bases outside gene matches: 3.

This CDR3 reads CASRGQSYGYTF. The CDR3 nucleotides read TGTGCCAGCAGGGGACAATCCTATGGCTACACCTTC. V and J are TRBV6-5 and TRBJ1-2; perhaps TRBD1 as D (6 bases). Looked up from germline, CDR1 is MNHEY and CDR2 is SVGAGI. This CDR3 is 12 amino acids long. Trimming took off 6 bases at V and 4 bases at J, with 9 bases between the two ends.

The chain uses TRBV9 and TRBJ2-3; 12 bases match TRBD2. The CDR3 covers 17 residues. V lost 3 bases to trimming and J lost 2 bases; unmatched junction nucleotides: 7. From germline, CDR1 is SGDLS and CDR2 YYNGEE. The CDR3 region is CASSARASGGDTDTQYF. The CDR3 DNA reads as TGTGCCAGCAGCGCGAGGGCTAGCGGGGGGGACACAGATACGCAGTATTTT.

The chain recombines TRBV10-3 with TRBJ1-1; no firm D call. The CDR3 has 16 amino acids. Germline loops: CDR1 ENHRY, CDR2 SYGVKD. Trimming took off 0 bases at V and 3 bases at J, with 14 bases between the two ends. The CDR3 loop is CAISESVDWRDTEAFF. The CDR3 bases are TGTGCCATCAGTGAGTCGGTGGACTGGAGGGACACTGAAGCTTTCTTT.

This clone appeared once. This chain uses TRBV29-1 with TRBJ2-5, with D maybe TRBD1 (6 bases). The DNA matches TRBJ2-7 better at its end, which makes the J call doubtful. The length of the CDR3 is 12 residues. CDR1 and CDR2 (germline): SQVTM, ANQGSEA. CDR3 residues: CSVGATGYEQYF. CDR3 nucleotides: TGCAGCGTGGGGGCCACGGGCTACGAGCAGTACTTC.

The chain uses TRBV30 and TRBJ2-6, with a tentative D call TRBD2 (6 bases). This CDR3 contains 16 residues. V was pared by 0 bases and J by 0 bases, with 9 bases between. The germline CDR1 and CDR2 sequences are GTSNPN and SVGIG (reference sequence). CDR3 sequence: CAWSVGGFSGANVLTF. The DNA for the CDR3 is TGTGCCTGGAGTGTAGGAGGGTTCTCTGGGGCCAACGTCCTGACTTTC.

The J gene is TRBJ1-2, the V gene TRBV27; D might be TRBD1 (5 bases). Germline V gene lookup returns CDR1 MNHEY and CDR2 SMNVEV (reference sequence). V lost 5 bases and J 7 bases, leaving 14 bases between the germline ends. The CDR3 length is 13 residues. The CDR3 DNA reads as TGTGCCAGCAGTCCAGTCCCCCAGGGTGGCTACACCTTC. Protein product: CASSPVPQGGYTF.

The rearrangement joins TRBV4-3 to TRBJ1-2; D is unclear. The germline CDR1 and CDR2 sequences are LGHNA and YSLEER. This CDR3 is 15 amino acids long. V dropped 0 bases and J dropped 4 bases, with 12 bases sitting between them. The CDR3 reads CASSQDRGGLYGYTF. For the CDR3, the DNA is TGCGCCAGCAGCCAAGATCGAGGAGGACTCTATGGCTACACCTTC.

There are a few counts of this clone. J is TRBJ1-4 and V is TRBV25-1, with TRBD1 identical over 9 bases. The CDR3 has 12 residues. V lost 4 bases to trimming and J lost 13 bases; unmatched junction nucleotides: 4. CDR1 and CDR2 (germline): MGHDK, SYGVNS. CDR3 bases: TGTGCCAGCAGTGGGGGGACAGGGCTACTGTTTTTT. It specifies CASSGGTGLLFF.

This chain links TRBV19 with TRBJ1-5; 8 bases fit TRBD1. The CDR3 totals 13 residues. Looked up from germline, CDR1 is LNHDA and CDR2 is SQIVND (reference sequence). V trimming: 11 bases; J trimming: 7 bases; junction bases outside the gene matches: 10. The CDR3 nucleotides are TGTGCCGGTGGGTGGACAGGGAGACAGCCCCAGCATTTT. It encodes CAGGWTGRQPQHF.

The V gene is TRBV9, the J gene TRBJ1-2; D is unresolved. Germline loops: CDR1 SGDLS, CDR2 YYNGEE. Trimming stripped 3 bases from V and 4 bases from J, with 13 bases between. This CDR3 has 14 residues. The CDR3 DNA is TGTGCCAGCAGCGGAGACGGGATCTTCTATGGCTACACCTTC. Translating gives CASSGDGIFYGYTF.

About this clone: At one end the junction does not follow the germline gene, possibly because of a read error. This chain connects TRBV7-7 to TRBJ2-3; D perhaps matches TRBD2 (6 bases). The CDR3 sequence is 14 residues long. Germline V lookup: CDR1 SSHAT, CDR2 FNYEAQ (reference sequence). CDR3 nucleotides: TGTGCTAGCAGCTTAACTAGCCTCACAGATACGCAGTATTTT. This encodes CASSLTSLTDTQYF. Full variable domain (outside the CDR3, taken from reference TRBV7-7 and TRBJ2-3): GAGVSQSPRYKVTKRGQDVTLRCDPISSHATLYWYQQALGQGPEFLTYFNYEAQPDKSGLPSDRFSAERPEGSISTLTIQRTEQRDSAMYRCASSLTSLTDTQYFGPGTRLTVL.

V and J are TRBV6-5 and TRBJ1-3; D possibly corresponds to TRBD1 (5 bases). Germline CDR1 MNHEY, CDR2 SVGAGI. CDR3 length: 12 amino acids. The V gene lost 8 bases and the J gene lost 4 bases, with 9 bases spanning the gap. CDR3 sequence reads: CASGTHGNTIYF. The CDR3 DNA sequence: TGTGCCAGCGGGACTCACGGAAACACCATATATTTT.

The chain is built from TRBV6-5 and TRBJ1-2, with TRBD1 as a possible D gene (5 bases). V lost 0 bases and J lost 5, with 10 bases in between. The CDR3 is made up of 14 amino acids. CDR1 is MNHEY, CDR2 SVGAGI, per germline. The CDR3 reads CASSYSQGGYGYTF. The CDR3, as DNA: TGTGCCAGCAGTTACTCGCAGGGAGGGTATGGCTACACCTTC.

The gene calls are TRBV4-3 and TRBJ1-2; 8 bases are shared with TRBD1. After removal of 3 bases from V and 4 bases from J, the junction contained 7 bases not matched to a gene. The germline V gene encodes CDR1 LGHNA and CDR2 YSLEER. The CDR3 spans 15 residues. CDR3 nucleotide sequence: TGCGCCAGCAGCCAGGAACCCACAGGGGGCTATGGCTACACCTTC. Translated: CASSQEPTGGYGYTF.

This clone was found a few times. The gene calls are TRBV4-1 and TRBJ2-5; D remains unclear. Trimming pared 1 base from V and 2 bases from J, leaving 8 bases between. The CDR3 length is 14 residues. Germline V gene sequence: CDR1 MGHRA, CDR2 YSYEKL. The CDR3 DNA is TGCGCCAGCAGCCAAGTAAAAGCTCAAGAGACCCAGTACTTC. Translation: CASSQVKAQETQYF.

This clone was seen a handful of times. This chain connects TRBV15 to TRBJ1-5, with TRBD1 as a possible D gene (6 bases). The V end lost 0 bases, the J end lost 7 bases, and 16 bases lay between the germline ends. The CDR3 extends over 16 amino acids. Germline CDR1 and CDR2: LNHNV and YYDKDF (reference sequence). The CDR3 protein is CATSRDLGQFGQPQHF. Here the CDR3 DNA reads TGTGCCACCAGCAGAGATCTCGGACAGTTTGGCCAGCCCCAGCATTTT.